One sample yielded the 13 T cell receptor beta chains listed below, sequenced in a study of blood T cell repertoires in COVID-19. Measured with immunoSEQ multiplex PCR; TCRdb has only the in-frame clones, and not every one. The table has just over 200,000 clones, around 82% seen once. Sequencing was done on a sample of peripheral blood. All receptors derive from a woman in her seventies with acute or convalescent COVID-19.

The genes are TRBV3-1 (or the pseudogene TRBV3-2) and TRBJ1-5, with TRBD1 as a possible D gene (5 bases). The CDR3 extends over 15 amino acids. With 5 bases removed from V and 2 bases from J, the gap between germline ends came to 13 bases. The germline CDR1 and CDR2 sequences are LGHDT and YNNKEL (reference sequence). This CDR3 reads CASSSKGKGNQPQHF. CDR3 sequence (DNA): TGTGCCAGCAGCTCCAAGGGGAAGGGCAATCAGCCCCAGCATTTT.

This chain's CDR3 is CASSTQGWDEQFF. CDR3 sequence (DNA): TGTGCCAGTAGTACACAGGGTTGGGATGAGCAGTTCTTC. V and J are TRBV19 and TRBJ2-1; TRBD1 is a possible D gene (6 bases). The V end was cut by 4 bases, the J end by 8 bases, with 12 bases between. CDR3 length equals 13 residues. Germline V gene lookup returns CDR1 LNHDA and CDR2 SQIVND (reference sequence).

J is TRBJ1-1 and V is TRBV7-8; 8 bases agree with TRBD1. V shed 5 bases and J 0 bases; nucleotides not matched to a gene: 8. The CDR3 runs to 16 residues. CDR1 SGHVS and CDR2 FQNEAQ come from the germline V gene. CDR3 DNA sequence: TGTGCCAGCAGCCCATGGACAGGGCGATTGAACACTGAAGCTTTCTTT. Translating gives CASSPWTGRLNTEAFF.

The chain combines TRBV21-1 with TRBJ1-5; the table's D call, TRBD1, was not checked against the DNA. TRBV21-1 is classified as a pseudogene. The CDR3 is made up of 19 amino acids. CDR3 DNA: TGTGCCAGCAGCAAAAGGCAGGGGGACTTCCCCGATAGCAATCAGCCCCAGCATTTT. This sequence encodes CASSKRQGDFPDSNQPQHF.

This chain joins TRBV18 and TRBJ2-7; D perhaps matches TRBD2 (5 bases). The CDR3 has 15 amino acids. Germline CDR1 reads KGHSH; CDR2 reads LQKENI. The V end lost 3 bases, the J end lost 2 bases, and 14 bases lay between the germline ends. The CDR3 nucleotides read TGTGCCAGCTCACCCCCAGGAGGAATTGCCTACGAGCAGTACTTC. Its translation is CASSPPGGIAYEQYF.

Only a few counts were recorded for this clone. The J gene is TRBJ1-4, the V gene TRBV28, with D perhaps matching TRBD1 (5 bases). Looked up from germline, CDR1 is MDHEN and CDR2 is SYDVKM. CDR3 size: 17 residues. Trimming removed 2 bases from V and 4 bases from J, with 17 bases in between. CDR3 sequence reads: CASSLRQGGAYNEKLFF. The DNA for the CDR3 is TGTGCCAGCAGTTTACGGCAGGGAGGGGCTTATAATGAAAAACTGTTTTTT.

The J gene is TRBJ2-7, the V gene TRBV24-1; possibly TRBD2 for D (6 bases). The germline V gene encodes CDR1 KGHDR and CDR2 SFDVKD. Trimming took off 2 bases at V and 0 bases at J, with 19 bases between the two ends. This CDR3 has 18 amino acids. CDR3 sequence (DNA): TGTGCCACCAGTGATTGTAGGGCCACGCGGGATCTCTCCTACGAGCAGTACTTC. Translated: CATSDCRATRDLSYEQYF.

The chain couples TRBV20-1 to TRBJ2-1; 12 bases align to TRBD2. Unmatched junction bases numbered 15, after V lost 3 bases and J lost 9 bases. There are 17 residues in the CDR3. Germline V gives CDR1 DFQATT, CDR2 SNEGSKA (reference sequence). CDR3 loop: CSASARLAGEVGGEQFF. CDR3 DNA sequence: TGCAGTGCTAGTGCCCGACTAGCGGGGGAAGTGGGGGGTGAGCAGTTCTTC.

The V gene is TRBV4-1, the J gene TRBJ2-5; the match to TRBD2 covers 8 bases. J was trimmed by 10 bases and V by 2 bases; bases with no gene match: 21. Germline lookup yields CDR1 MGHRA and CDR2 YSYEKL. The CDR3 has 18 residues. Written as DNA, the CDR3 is TGCGCCAGCAGCCAATTAGAGGAGCGGGAGAGGTTTAAAAGTATCCAGTACTTC. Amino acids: CASSQLEERERFKSIQYF.

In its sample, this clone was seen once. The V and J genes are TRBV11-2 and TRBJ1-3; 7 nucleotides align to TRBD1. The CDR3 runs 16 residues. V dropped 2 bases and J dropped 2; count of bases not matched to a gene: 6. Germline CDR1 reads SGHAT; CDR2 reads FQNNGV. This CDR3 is CASSLWARGTGNTIYF. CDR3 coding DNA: TGTGCCAGCAGCTTATGGGCCAGGGGGACTGGAAACACCATATATTTT.

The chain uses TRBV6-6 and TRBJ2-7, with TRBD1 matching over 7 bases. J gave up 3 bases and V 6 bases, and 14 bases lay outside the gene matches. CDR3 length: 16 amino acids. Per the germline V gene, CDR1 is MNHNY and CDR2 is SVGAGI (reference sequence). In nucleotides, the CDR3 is TGTGCCAGCAGCAAGGGACAGCCAAGCGTGGGCTACGAGCAGTACTTC. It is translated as CASSKGQPSVGYEQYF.

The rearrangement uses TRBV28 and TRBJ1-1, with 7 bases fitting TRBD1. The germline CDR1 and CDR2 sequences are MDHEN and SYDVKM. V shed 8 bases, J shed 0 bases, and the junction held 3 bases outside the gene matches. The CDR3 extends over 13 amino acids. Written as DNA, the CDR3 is TGTGCCAGCGGGACAGCCATGAACACTGAAGCTTTCTTT. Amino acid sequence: CASGTAMNTEAFF.

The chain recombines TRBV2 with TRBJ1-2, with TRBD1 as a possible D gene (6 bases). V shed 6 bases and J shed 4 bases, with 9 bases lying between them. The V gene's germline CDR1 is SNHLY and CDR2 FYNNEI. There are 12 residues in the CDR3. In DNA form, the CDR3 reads TGTGCCAGCAGCGGGACAAGCTATGGCTACACCTTC. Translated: CASSGTSYGYTF.